These 26 T cell receptor beta chains were sequenced from one sample in a study of cytomegalovirus exposure and HLA in healthy donors. PCR amplification relied on 60 Vbeta primers (plus 13 Jbeta primers). Measured with immunoSEQ multiplex PCR; TCRdb has only the in-frame clones, and not every one. The sample lists approximately 150,000 clones, around 81% seen once, with roughly 1.6% in the top ten. The sequenced sample consisted of PBMCs. These receptors were taken from a middle-aged man in good health and CMV-seronegative.

The V gene is TRBV5-1, the J gene TRBJ2-5; TRBD2 agrees at 15 bases. Germline V CDR1 and CDR2: SGHRS, YFSETQ. The V gene end was trimmed by 0 bases and the J gene end by 4 bases; junction bases not matched to a gene: 1. The CDR3 is 16 amino acids. CDR3 nucleotide sequence: TGCGCCAGCAGCTTGGGGACTAGCGGGAGGGGAGAGACCCAGTACTTC. This translates into CASSLGTSGRGETQYF.

Concerning this clone itself: The junction departs from the called germline gene at one end, perhaps through a read error. The chain uses TRBV11-2 and TRBJ2-4, with 9 bases fitting TRBD1. Per germline, CDR1 SGHAT and CDR2 FQNNGV. The CDR3 runs 15 residues. The CDR3 DNA sequence: TGTGCCAGCAGCTTAGCGGGACAGGGCTGGAACAGTCAGTACTTC. Protein: CASSLAGQGWNSQYF.

This clone was seen more than once but under ten times. The rearrangement links TRBV28 to TRBJ2-3, with a weak D call TRBD2 (6 bases). Germline-derived CDR1 and CDR2 are MDHEN and SYDVKM. The CDR3 loop spans 14 amino acids. V was shortened by 6 bases and J by 0 bases, with 10 bases between the two germline ends. The CDR3 here is CASRLGTSTDTQYF. For the CDR3, the DNA is TGTGCCAGCAGACTGGGGACTAGCACAGATACGCAGTATTTT.

The V and J genes are TRBV5-1 and TRBJ2-5, with TRBD1 as a possible D gene (6 bases). The J call may be wrong; the DNA end is better matched by TRBJ2-7. Germline loops: CDR1 SGHRS, CDR2 YFSETQ. CDR3 length: 12 residues. CDR3 DNA sequence: TGCGCCAGCAGAGCACAGGGATACGAGCAGTACTTC. Its protein product is CASRAQGYEQYF.

The V and J genes are TRBV28 and TRBJ1-1, with a possible D match to TRBD1 (6 bases). V lost 6 bases to trimming and J lost 5 bases, with 16 bases between them. Germline CDR1 is MDHEN and CDR2 is SYDVKM. The CDR3 has 14 residues. The CDR3 bases are TGTGCCAGCAGGTACAACAGGGCTGGGACTGAAGCTTTCTTT. It specifies CASRYNRAGTEAFF.

This clone was recorded once. The chain has TRBV15 and TRBJ2-7; D uncertain. In germline, CDR1 is LNHNV, CDR2 YYDKDF (reference sequence). This CDR3 has 12 amino acids. The V end lost 5 bases, the J end lost 2 bases, and 7 bases lay between the germline ends. The CDR3 is CATSRDTYEQYV. The CDR3 bases are TGTGCCACCAGCCGCGACACCTACGAGCAGTACGTC.

The J gene is TRBJ1-1, the V gene TRBV9; D perhaps matches TRBD1 (6 bases). CDR3 length equals 15 residues. V was pared by 0 bases and J by 4 bases, with 13 bases between. Per germline, CDR1 SGDLS and CDR2 YYNGEE. The CDR3 loop is CASSVGPGASTEAFF. CDR3 sequence (DNA): TGTGCCAGCAGCGTAGGACCAGGGGCGTCCACTGAAGCTTTCTTT.

The chain carries TRBV28 and TRBJ1-2; possibly TRBD1 for D (6 bases). The CDR3 runs to 17 residues. V was pared by 2 bases and J by 5 bases, with 21 bases between. The V gene's germline CDR1 is MDHEN and CDR2 SYDVKM. The CDR3 region is CASSLSASGGARYGYTF. DNA of the CDR3: TGTGCCAGCAGTTTAAGCGCTTCTGGGGGCGCCCGGTATGGCTACACCTTC.

This chain joins TRBV18 and TRBJ1-5; no clear D. The CDR3 is made up of 12 amino acids. CDR1 and CDR2 (germline): KGHSH, LQKENI. Deletions cut 3 bases from V and 6 bases from J, with 6 bases between. In DNA, the CDR3 is TGTGCCAGCTCACCCCCAGGTCAGCCCCAGCATTTT. This codes for CASSPPGQPQHF.

This chain joins TRBV6-6 and TRBJ2-7; TRBD2 aligns across 11 bases. V lost 0 bases to trimming and J lost 1 base; unmatched junction nucleotides: 2. Germline V gives CDR1 MNHNY, CDR2 SVGAGI (reference sequence). CDR3 size: 16 residues. This chain's CDR3 is CASSYSGLAVSYEQYF. The CDR3 bases are TGTGCCAGCAGTTACTCGGGACTAGCGGTATCCTACGAGCAGTACTTC.

The chain links TRBV10-2 to TRBJ1-1, with 9 bases aligning to TRBD1. Germline V lookup: CDR1 WSHSY, CDR2 SAAADI. J was trimmed by 1 base and V by 3 bases; bases with no gene match: 9. This CDR3 is 17 amino acids long. For the CDR3, the DNA is TGCGCCAGCAGTGACGTAAGGATGGGACAGGGGAACACTGAAGCTTTCTTT. Translating gives CASSDVRMGQGNTEAFF.

On this clone: One junction end does not reproduce the germline sequence, and a read error may be involved. This rearrangement joins TRBV7-9 to TRBJ2-7; D is possibly TRBD2 (6 bases). This CDR3 is built from 16 residues. The germline V gene has CDR1 SEHNR and CDR2 FQNEAQ (reference sequence). The CDR3 is CSSSLAVRGRRNEQYF. CDR3 nucleotide sequence: TGTTCCAGCAGCTTAGCGGTTCGGGGGAGGCGGAACGAGCAGTACTTC. Full variable domain (outside the CDR3, taken from reference TRBV7-9 and TRBJ2-7): DTGVSQNPRHKITKRGQNVTFRCDPISEHNRLYWYRQTLGQGPEFLTYFQNEAQLEKSRLLSDRFSAERPKGSFSTLEIQRTEQGDSAMYLCSSSLAVRGRRNEQYFGPGTRLTVT.

V is TRBV10-3 and J is TRBJ2-7; 11 bases align to TRBD2. The CDR3 covers 17 residues. Germline V lookup: CDR1 ENHRY, CDR2 SYGVKD. With V trimmed by 0 bases and J by 2 bases, 6 bases remained unmatched. CDR3 in DNA: TGTGCCATCAGTGAGTCGGAGACTAGCGGGAAAACCTACGAGCAGTACGTC. It yields the protein CAISESETSGKTYEQYV.

The rearrangement joins TRBV19 to TRBJ1-1, with 7 bases matching TRBD1. This CDR3 region has 14 residues. Germline assignment: CDR1 LNHDA and CDR2 SQIVND (reference sequence). Unmatched junction bases numbered 5, after V lost 4 bases and J lost 3 bases. The CDR3 nucleotides are TGTGCCAGTAGTACGGCCAGGGGGGACACTGAAGCTTTCTTT. Translation gives CASSTARGDTEAFF. Supplemented by reference TRBV19 and TRBJ1-1, the full variable domain reads DGGITQSPKYLFRKEGQNVTLSCEQNLNHDAMYWYRQDPGQGLRLIYYSQIVNDFQKGDIAEGYSVSREKKESFPLTVTSAQKNPTAFYLCASSTARGDTEAFFGQGTRLTVV.

The chain joins TRBV19 to TRBJ2-3, with TRBD2 identical over 8 bases. Germline loops: CDR1 LNHDA, CDR2 SQIVND (reference sequence). The CDR3 consists of 17 residues. V lost 5 bases and J lost 0; bases outside the gene matches: 10. The DNA for the CDR3 is TGTGCCAGTAGTGTCGGGGCTAGCGGGCTAAGCACAGATACGCAGTATTTT. This gives the protein CASSVGASGLSTDTQYF.

This clone was seen only once. The chain recombines TRBV19 with TRBJ1-3; 8 bases are shared with TRBD1. The CDR3 is made up of 15 amino acids. The junction had 11 bases not matched to a gene; V was cut back by 6 bases and J by 7 bases. The germline V gene has CDR1 LNHDA and CDR2 SQIVND (reference sequence). The CDR3 nucleotides read TGTGCCAGTAGACGGACAGGGACGATGGGGAACACCATATATTTT. Protein product: CASRRTGTMGNTIYF.

This clone showed up just once. The chain has TRBV5-1 and TRBJ1-2; 9 bases map to TRBD1. CDR1 and CDR2 from the germline V gene are SGHRS and YFSETQ. CDR3 size: 14 residues. V was pared by 0 bases and J by 7 bases, with 4 bases of the junction left unmatched. CDR3: CASSLDRGHSGYTF. CDR3 DNA: TGCGCCAGCAGCTTGGACAGGGGGCACTCTGGCTACACCTTC. Using reference TRBV5-1 and TRBJ1-2 for the parts outside the CDR3, the full variable domain is KAGVTQTPRYLIKTRGQQVTLSCSPISGHRSVSWYQQTPGQGLQFLFEYFSETQRNKGNFPGRFSGRQFSNSRSEMNVSTLELGDSALYLCASSLDRGHSGYTFGSGTRLTVV.

As DNA, the CDR3 is TGTGCCAGCAGCTTCGGACTAGCGGGAGGGAATGAGCAGTTCTTC. Protein product: CASSFGLAGGNEQFF. This chain joins TRBV7-2 and TRBJ2-1; TRBD2 aligns across 15 bases. This CDR3 has 15 residues. The V and J ends lost 3 bases and 7 bases, in that order; junction bases with no gene match: 1. The germline gives CDR1 SGHTA, CDR2 FQGNSA.

The V call is TRBV6-6, the J call TRBJ2-1; 9 nucleotides match TRBD2. The CDR3 is made up of 16 amino acids. Losses at the gene ends were 2 bases for V and 5 bases for J; bases not matched to a gene: 7. The germline CDR1 and CDR2 sequences are MNHNY and SVGAGI (reference sequence). The CDR3 sequence: CASSYPGLAGNNEQFF. The CDR3 DNA follows: TGTGCCAGCAGTTACCCCGGTCTAGCGGGAAACAATGAGCAGTTCTTC.

The chain combines TRBV7-2 with TRBJ1-5; D gene ambiguous. The CDR3 runs 14 residues. The V end lost 4 bases, the J end lost 6 bases, and 13 bases lay between the germline ends. Germline V lookup: CDR1 SGHTA, CDR2 FQGNSA. The CDR3 region has the DNA TGTGCCAGCAGCTCGGACTACTCGGGTCAGCCCCAGCATTTT. It specifies CASSSDYSGQPQHF.

Here the CDR3 DNA reads TGTGCCAGTAGTCCCCGGGACAGAGCGTCCGGGGAGCTGTTTTTT. Translating gives CASSPRDRASGELFF. The J gene is TRBJ2-2, the V gene TRBV19, with 7 positions matching TRBD1. Losses at the gene ends were 5 bases for V and 6 bases for J; bases not matched to a gene: 9. The germline CDR1 and CDR2 sequences are LNHDA and SQIVND (reference sequence). The CDR3 is 15 amino acids.

Here the CDR3 DNA reads TGTGCCAGCAGGCCCACAGGGGAAAGCTCCTACGAGCAGTACGTC. It codes for CASRPTGESSYEQYV. The chain combines TRBV6-5 with TRBJ2-7; TRBD1 matches at 7 bases. The CDR3 loop spans 15 amino acids. Per germline, CDR1 MNHEY and CDR2 SVGAGI. J gave up 0 bases and V 6 bases, and 8 bases lay outside the gene matches.

This chain links TRBV5-1 with TRBJ2-1; D may be TRBD1 (7 bases). This CDR3 has 17 amino acids. Trimming pared 3 bases from V and 5 bases from J, leaving 21 bases between. Germline loops: CDR1 SGHRS, CDR2 YFSETQ. DNA of the CDR3: TGCGCCAGCAGCTCTATCAGGGGGGAGTATTCCGACAATGAGCAGTTCTTC. This translates into CASSSIRGEYSDNEQFF. Drawing the rest from reference TRBV5-1 and TRBJ2-1, the complete variable domain is KAGVTQTPRYLIKTRGQQVTLSCSPISGHRSVSWYQQTPGQGLQFLFEYFSETQRNKGNFPGRFSGRQFSNSRSEMNVSTLELGDSALYLCASSSIRGEYSDNEQFFGPGTRLTVL.

This clone was detected only once. The J gene is TRBJ2-6, the V gene TRBV9; TRBD2 might be the D (6 bases). The CDR3 consists of 15 residues. The germline gives CDR1 SGDLS, CDR2 YYNGEE. V was shortened by 4 bases and J by 4 bases, with 12 bases between the two germline ends. DNA of the CDR3: TGTGCCAGCAGCCCGGAGGGACCCGGGGCCAACGTCCTGACTTTC. Translated: CASSPEGPGANVLTF.

This clone has a handful of counts. This sequence joins TRBV6-1 and TRBJ2-7, with a possible D match to TRBD1 (6 bases). V was pared by 4 bases and J by 3 bases, with 16 bases between. Looked up from germline, CDR1 is MNHNS and CDR2 is SASEGT. This CDR3 has 15 residues. DNA of the CDR3: TGTGCCAGCAGTGGGGGGCGCCTAGACCTCTACGAGCAGTACTTC. Translating gives CASSGGRLDLYEQYF.

The J gene is TRBJ2-1, the V gene TRBV5-1, with a weak D call TRBD2 (6 bases). Trimming removed 0 bases from V and 0 bases from J, with 16 bases in between. The CDR3 is 18 residues long. The germline CDR1 and CDR2 sequences are SGHRS and YFSETQ. The CDR3 DNA follows: TGCGCCAGCAGCTTGGGGGCTAGCGCCACCCCCTCCTACAATGAGCAGTTCTTC. It codes for CASSLGASATPSYNEQFF. Looking up the rest from reference TRBV5-1 and TRBJ2-1 gives the full variable domain: KAGVTQTPRYLIKTRGQQVTLSCSPISGHRSVSWYQQTPGQGLQFLFEYFSETQRNKGNFPGRFSGRQFSNSRSEMNVSTLELGDSALYLCASSLGASATPSYNEQFFGPGTRLTVL.